A single sample gave rise to the 31 T cell receptor beta chains below, sequenced in a study of identical twins. TCRdb reprocessed the 5' RACE reads with MiXCR, giving one entry per CDR3 protein. The sample yields approximately 490,000 distinct CDR3 sequences, approximately 20% seen once. This same sample was also taken into another study, of yellow fever vaccine responses in identical twins.

The sample was CD4+ T cells sorted from blood. These TCRs come from a woman aged 18-30 years in good health.

The gene calls are TRBV11-2 and TRBJ2-1; D uncertain. The length of the CDR3 is 18 residues. Germline CDR1 SGHAT, CDR2 FQNNGV. V was trimmed by 5 bases and J by 4 bases, leaving 24 bases between them. The CDR3 sequence: CASSPRNRVLALYNEQFF. The CDR3 DNA reads as TGTGCCAGCAGCCCCAGGAACCGGGTTTTGGCCTTATACAATGAGCAGTTCTTC.

This clonotype has a single count. The gene calls are TRBV7-2 and TRBJ2-1; D gene unclear. CDR3 size: 13 residues. CDR1 and CDR2 from the germline V gene are SGHTA and FQGNSA. Trimming removed 5 bases from V and 6 bases from J, with 11 bases in between. The CDR3 nucleotides read TGTGCCAGCAGCCAACGATCCGGCAATGAGCAGTTCTTC. Translated: CASSQRSGNEQFF.

The chain joins TRBV7-6 to TRBJ2-1; 11 bases agree with TRBD2. Losses at the gene ends were 1 base for V and 9 bases for J; bases not matched to a gene: 5. There are 15 residues in the CDR3. CDR1 and CDR2 from the germline V gene are SGHVS and FNYEAQ. The CDR3 protein is CASSLVAGGPSEQFF. CDR3 DNA sequence: TGTGCCAGCAGCTTAGTAGCGGGAGGGCCTAGTGAGCAGTTCTTC.

This clonotype is a singleton in its sample. A much larger clone lies one base from this, so it may be a read error. The V call is TRBV27, the J call TRBJ2-2; weak D call: TRBD1 (5 bases). The V gene lost 6 bases and the J gene lost 1 base, with 6 bases spanning the gap. Germline V lookup: CDR1 MNHEY, CDR2 SMNVEV (reference sequence). This CDR3 contains 13 residues. For the CDR3, the DNA is TGTGCCAGCAGACAGGAGAACACCGGGGAGCTGTTTTTT. This sequence encodes CASRQENTGELFF.

This clonotype was observed a handful of times. This chain uses TRBV28 with TRBJ2-5; 12 bases line up with TRBD1. With 6 bases clipped from V and 5 bases from J, the junction kept 7 bases outside the gene matches. Germline V gene sequence: CDR1 MDHEN, CDR2 SYDVKM. The CDR3 length is 15 residues. CDR3 sequence (DNA): TGTGCCAGCAGGAGGGGACAGGGGGCTTTGGAGACCCAGTACTTC. Translated: CASRRGQGALETQYF.

This clonotype has ten or more counts. The V gene is TRBV18, the J gene TRBJ1-1; TRBD1 agrees at 8 bases. Trimming at V came to 3 bases and at J to 1 base, leaving 4 bases not matched to a gene. The germline V gene encodes CDR1 KGHSH and CDR2 LQKENI. The length of the CDR3 is 15 residues. The CDR3 region is CASSPRTGSNTEAFF. CDR3 sequence (DNA): TGTGCCAGCTCACCCCGGACAGGGTCGAACACTGAAGCTTTCTTT.

This clonotype came up a few times. The V call is TRBV19, the J call TRBJ1-5; D is undetermined. The CDR3 sequence is 13 residues long. V shed 7 bases and J shed 7 bases, with 14 bases lying between them. The germline V gene has CDR1 LNHDA and CDR2 SQIVND (reference sequence). The CDR3: CASNGVLSQPQHF. The CDR3 nucleotides read TGTGCCAGTAATGGGGTCCTGAGCCAGCCCCAGCATTTT. Supplemented by reference TRBV19 and TRBJ1-5, the full variable domain reads DGGITQSPKYLFRKEGQNVTLSCEQNLNHDAMYWYRQDPGQGLRLIYYSQIVNDFQKGDIAEGYSVSREKKESFPLTVTSAQKNPTAFYLCASNGVLSQPQHFGDGTRLSIL.

In this sample, this clonotype turned up a few times. The chain couples TRBV5-1 to TRBJ2-7; D is possibly TRBD2 (6 bases). The CDR3 has 14 residues. Between the trimmed V and J ends, which lost 1 base and 2 bases, there was a span of 10 bases. CDR1 and CDR2 (germline): SGHRS, YFSETQ. The CDR3 DNA reads TGCGCCAGCAGCTTGAGGGGAGGAACCTACGAGCAGTACTTC. Protein sequence: CASSLRGGTYEQYF.

The rearrangement uses TRBV27 and TRBJ2-5; TRBD2 agrees at 11 bases. Germline lookup yields CDR1 MNHEY and CDR2 SMNVEV (reference sequence). The length of the CDR3 is 16 residues. Trimming removed 4 bases from V and 2 bases from J; junction bases left unmatched: 6. CDR3 region: CASSYAGTSGQETQYF. The DNA for the CDR3 is TGTGCCAGCAGTTACGCCGGGACTAGCGGACAAGAGACCCAGTACTTC.

The table lists this clonotype with a few counts. This chain joins TRBV2 and TRBJ2-7; D ambiguous. CDR1 SNHLY and CDR2 FYNNEI come from the germline V gene. Trimming removed 5 bases from V and 1 base from J, with 6 bases in between. CDR3 length equals 12 residues. The CDR3 here is CASSISSYEQYF. CDR3 DNA: TGTGCCAGCAGTATAAGTTCCTACGAGCAGTACTTC.

This clonotype was seen only a few times. This chain links TRBV5-1 with TRBJ2-5, with D perhaps TRBD1 or TRBD2 (5 bases each). Germline lookup yields CDR1 SGHRS and CDR2 YFSETQ. This CDR3 spans 11 amino acids. V lost 3 bases and J 6 bases, leaving 6 bases between the germline ends. CDR3 region: CASSWDQTQYF. In DNA, the CDR3 is TGCGCCAGCAGCTGGGACCAGACCCAGTACTTC.

The rearrangement links TRBV28 to TRBJ2-1; D is perhaps TRBD2 (6 bases). Trimming took 3 bases from V and 10 from J, leaving 13 bases between them. The CDR3 has 13 amino acids. The germline V gene encodes CDR1 MDHEN and CDR2 SYDVKM. DNA for the CDR3: TGTGCCAGCAGTTTGGGAAGGGGAGGAGAGCAGTTCTTC. Translation gives CASSLGRGGEQFF.

The chain recombines TRBV6-1 with TRBJ1-5, with D hard to call. The CDR3 extends over 15 amino acids. Between the trimmed V and J ends, which lost 0 bases and 2 bases, there was a span of 8 bases. The germline V gene encodes CDR1 MNHNS and CDR2 SASEGT. The DNA of the CDR3 is TGTGCCAGCAGTGAAGCTGGCGGGGGCAATCAGCCCCAGCATTTT. Encoded protein: CASSEAGGGNQPQHF.

The chain employs TRBV5-6 and TRBJ2-7; weak D call: TRBD1 (5 bases). Looked up from germline, CDR1 is SGHDT and CDR2 is YYEEEE. V lost 4 bases and J 1 base, leaving 12 bases between the germline ends. The CDR3 sequence is 14 residues long. The CDR3 is CASSRNRWSYEQYF. The CDR3 DNA reads as TGTGCCAGCAGCCGAAACAGGTGGTCCTACGAGCAGTACTTC.

This clonotype appeared a few times. The V gene is TRBV10-2, the J gene TRBJ2-7; TRBD2 agrees at 7 bases. Germline V gene data show CDR1 as WSHSY and CDR2 as SAAADI. After removal of 4 bases from V and 2 bases from J, the junction contained 5 bases not matched to a gene. This CDR3 contains 14 residues. The CDR3 region is CASSVLAATYEQYF. The CDR3 DNA reads TGCGCCAGCAGTGTTCTAGCGGCTACCTACGAGCAGTACTTC.

This clonotype was observed a handful of times. The chain carries TRBV29-1 and TRBJ2-7; possible D gene TRBD1, 6 bases. This CDR3 contains 12 residues. Trimming took 7 bases from V and 2 from J, leaving 12 bases between them. Germline CDR1 SQVTM, CDR2 ANQGSEA. The chain's CDR3 is CSAKGETYEQYF. The DNA for the CDR3 is TGCAGCGCCAAGGGGGAGACCTACGAGCAGTACTTC.

The rearrangement joins TRBV5-1 to TRBJ1-1; tentative D call: TRBD1 (6 bases). The germline CDR1 and CDR2 sequences are SGHRS and YFSETQ. The CDR3 contains 17 residues. V lost 3 bases to trimming and J lost 1 base, with 19 bases between them. Here the CDR3 DNA reads TGCGCCAGCAGCTCGGCACGGGGGCGTTTTGGGAACACTGAAGCTTTCTTT. Translating gives CASSSARGRFGNTEAFF.

The chain joins TRBV20-1 to TRBJ2-5, with 7 bases lining up with TRBD2. Germline lookup yields CDR1 DFQATT and CDR2 SNEGSKA (reference sequence). Trimming cost V 7 bases and J 5 bases; bases outside gene matches: 7. This CDR3 region has 12 residues. The CDR3 protein is CSVAVGGETQYF. In DNA form, the CDR3 reads TGCAGTGTCGCAGTGGGGGGGGAGACCCAGTACTTC.

The V call is TRBV5-1, the J call TRBJ2-3; D is unclear. The length of the CDR3 is 15 residues. The V gene's germline CDR1 is SGHRS and CDR2 YFSETQ. V lost 7 bases and J 0 bases, leaving 15 bases between the germline ends. As DNA, the CDR3 is TGCGCCAGCCGCGAGAGGACCCCGAGCACAGATACGCAGTATTTT. Translated: CASRERTPSTDTQYF.

The chain uses TRBV10-3 and TRBJ2-1; 8 bases are shared with TRBD1. CDR1 and CDR2 (germline): ENHRY, SYGVKD. The CDR3 loop spans 20 amino acids. Trimming cost V 1 base and J 5 bases; bases outside gene matches: 19. This CDR3 is CAISEFTDRAPILSNNEQFF. CDR3 in DNA: TGTGCCATCAGTGAGTTTACGGACAGGGCTCCTATCCTATCGAACAATGAGCAGTTCTTC.

This clonotype came up a few times. The chain employs TRBV28 and TRBJ2-6, with D uncertain. This CDR3 is built from 15 residues. Trimming shortened V by 4 bases and J by 4 bases, and 11 bases separated the two germline ends. Germline-derived CDR1 and CDR2 are MDHEN and SYDVKM. CDR3 region: CASSSEESGANVLTF. The CDR3, as DNA: TGTGCCAGCAGTTCCGAGGAATCGGGGGCCAACGTCCTGACTTTC.

A few counts support this clonotype. The rearrangement uses TRBV25-1 and TRBJ2-3; 11 positions agree with TRBD2. J was trimmed by 0 bases and V by 1 base; bases with no gene match: 3. This CDR3 has 17 residues. CDR1 MGHDK and CDR2 SYGVNS come from the germline V gene. The CDR3 loop reads CASSESGTSGSTDTQYF. CDR3 nucleotide sequence: TGTGCCAGCAGTGAATCGGGGACTAGCGGAAGCACAGATACGCAGTATTTT.

This clonotype appeared a few times. This sequence joins TRBV5-1 and TRBJ2-7; TRBD1 matches at 7 bases. The CDR3 runs 14 residues. V gave up 5 bases and J gave up 2 bases; unmatched junction bases: 7. Germline CDR1 SGHRS, CDR2 YFSETQ. The CDR3 sequence is CASRLPGQPYEQYF. The CDR3 DNA reads as TGCGCCAGCAGATTGCCGGGACAGCCCTACGAGCAGTACTTC.

The genes are TRBV10-1 and TRBJ2-1, with 12 bases identical to TRBD2. The germline CDR1 and CDR2 sequences are WNHNN and SYGVQD (reference sequence). There are 17 residues in the CDR3. With 5 bases clipped from V and 7 bases from J, the junction kept 12 bases outside the gene matches. The CDR3 nucleotides are TGCGCCAGCAGTAAACTTCGGACTAGCGGGATTCTAAATGAGCAGTTCTTC. The encoded protein is CASSKLRTSGILNEQFF.

The V and J genes are TRBV3-1 and TRBJ2-1; 12 bases align to TRBD2. The CDR3 is made up of 15 amino acids. V shed 3 bases, J shed 8 bases, and the junction held 5 bases outside the gene matches. CDR1 is LGHDT, CDR2 YNNKEL, per germline (reference sequence). The CDR3 DNA is TGTGCCAGCAGCCATCGGTCTAGCGGGAGGGATGAGCAGTTCTTC. This codes for CASSHRSSGRDEQFF.

V gene TRBV20-1 combines with J gene TRBJ2-3; weak D call: TRBD1 (5 bases). This CDR3 is built from 14 residues. Germline V gives CDR1 DFQATT, CDR2 SNEGSKA (reference sequence). The germline V and J ends were trimmed by 6 bases and 1 base, with 14 bases remaining between them. This chain's CDR3 is CSAPRTPRTDTQYF. The CDR3 DNA follows: TGCAGTGCCCCTCGGACACCTCGCACAGATACGCAGTATTTT.

This clonotype was observed a handful of times. The J gene is TRBJ2-5, the V gene TRBV28, with D hard to call. The CDR3 runs 15 residues. CDR1 and CDR2 (germline): MDHEN, SYDVKM. V was pared by 7 bases and J by 3 bases, with 18 bases between. The CDR3 spells CASTTLAGIKETQYF. The CDR3 DNA reads TGTGCCAGCACCACCCTGGCAGGAATTAAAGAGACCCAGTACTTC.

V gene TRBV5-1 combines with J gene TRBJ2-7, with TRBD1 matching over 7 bases. Trimming took 4 bases from V and 6 from J; bases not matched to a gene: 13. Germline loops: CDR1 SGHRS, CDR2 YFSETQ. CDR3 size: 15 residues. The CDR3 sequence: CASSNETGFPGEQYF. CDR3 DNA sequence: TGCGCCAGCAGCAACGAGACAGGGTTCCCCGGCGAGCAGTACTTC. The full variable domain, its missing parts supplied by reference TRBV5-1 and TRBJ2-7, is KAGVTQTPRYLIKTRGQQVTLSCSPISGHRSVSWYQQTPGQGLQFLFEYFSETQRNKGNFPGRFSGRQFSNSRSEMNVSTLELGDSALYLCASSNETGFPGEQYFGPGTRLTVT.

The rearrangement uses TRBV18 and TRBJ2-1; possibly TRBD1 for D (6 bases). This CDR3 has 16 amino acids. Germline V CDR1 and CDR2: KGHSH, LQKENI. The V end was cut by 3 bases, the J end by 1 base, with 13 bases between. CDR3 sequence reads: CASSPGTWISYNEQFF. CDR3 DNA sequence: TGTGCCAGCTCACCCGGGACATGGATTTCCTACAATGAGCAGTTCTTC.

On this clonotype itself: A much more abundant neighbour one base away suggests this may be a read error. The V call is TRBV13, the J call TRBJ1-1, with 8 bases lining up with TRBD1. The germline CDR1 and CDR2 sequences are PRHDT and FYEKMQ (reference sequence). The CDR3 runs 14 residues. DNA for the CDR3: TGTGCCGGCAGCGTACGACAGGGGATCCATGAAGCTTTCTTT. Its translation is CAGSVRQGIHEAFF.

This clonotype has just a few counts. The rearrangement links TRBV12-3 or TRBV12-4 to TRBJ1-2, with D uncertain. V lost 5 bases, J lost 5 bases, and 15 bases lay in between. CDR3 size: 14 residues. Here the CDR3 DNA reads TGTGCCAGCAGTCCCAGGACGGGATCGTATGGCTACACCTTC. Its translation is CASSPRTGSYGYTF.